This T cell receptor (beta chain) was captured by sequencing in a study of shared clonotypes between healthy human individuals. Regarding the study as a whole: Of the naive CD4 clonotypes, about 5% were shared across several donors.

In the CD4+ fraction, cells were divided into CD45RA+ naive and CD45RA-negative memory subsets. Points on this clone: Its antigen is not identified.

Over several immunoSEQ plates, each subset's genomic DNA was distributed in even portions. TCRdb's copy holds only in-frame clones and misses some; the assay was immunoSEQ multiplex PCR. The table shows more than 1.2 million clones, with around 98.5% occurring only once. V shed 1 base and J shed 0 bases, with 9 bases lying between them. There are 15 residues in the CDR3. Germline CDR1 SGHTA, CDR2 FQGNSA. The receptor's source is a man aged 25 to 40 in good health. This rearrangement joins TRBV7-2 to TRBJ1-1; D gene uncertain. The sequenced material came from naive CD4+ T cells sorted from blood. Described subset: CD45RA+ positively selected. Written as DNA, the CDR3 is TGTGCCAGCAGCTTAGGACCAGTACTGAACACTGAAGCTTTCTTT. This gives the protein CASSLGPVLNTEAFF.